These 5 T cell receptor beta chains came from one sample sequenced in a study of cytomegalovirus exposure and HLA in healthy donors. Data came from immunoSEQ multiplex PCR; TCRdb stores just in-frame clones and leaves some out. The sample has over 200,000 clones, around 90% seen once. The source material was PBMCs. The source is a woman aged 18-30 years in good health and CMV-seronegative.

The CDR3 sequence is CASKKSQGAQDEKLFF. The CDR3 nucleotides read TGCGCCAGCAAGAAGAGCCAGGGGGCGCAGGATGAAAAACTGTTTTTT. The chain carries TRBV5-1 and TRBJ1-4; 8 bases match TRBD1. CDR1 and CDR2 (germline): SGHRS, YFSETQ. J gave up 6 bases and V 6 bases, and 13 bases lay outside the gene matches. The CDR3 consists of 16 residues.

The V call is TRBV30, the J call TRBJ2-1; D might be TRBD1 (6 bases). V gave up 1 base and J gave up 5 bases, with 15 bases separating them. The CDR3 spans 15 residues. Germline CDR1 reads GTSNPN; CDR2 reads SVGIG (reference sequence). The CDR3 DNA follows: TGTGCCTGGAGTGGGGGGCGGACAGTTGACAATGAGCAGTTCTTC. It specifies CAWSGGRTVDNEQFF.

The chain uses TRBV7-9 and TRBJ1-1; D remains ambiguous. The length of the CDR3 is 17 residues. The V end was cut by 4 bases, the J end by 3 bases, with 21 bases between. CDR1 SEHNR and CDR2 FQNEAQ come from the germline V gene (reference sequence). The CDR3 spells CASSSYRERPGDTEAFF. CDR3 coding DNA: TGTGCCAGCAGCTCCTACCGTGAAAGGCCTGGAGACACTGAAGCTTTCTTT.

V usage is TRBV30 and J usage is TRBJ2-7, with no clear D. V was clipped by 0 bases and J by 3 bases, with 9 bases between them. Germline CDR1 reads GTSNPN; CDR2 reads SVGIG (reference sequence). The CDR3 spans 13 residues. This CDR3 reads CAWSVKTVYEQYF. The CDR3 coding sequence is TGTGCCTGGAGTGTAAAAACAGTCTACGAGCAGTACTTC.

This clone was found a few times. The chain joins TRBV6-5 to TRBJ1-1, with D possibly being TRBD1 (5 bases). The V gene's germline CDR1 is MNHEY and CDR2 SVGAGI. V shed 3 bases and J shed 4 bases, with 9 bases lying between them. The CDR3 is 13 residues long. In DNA form, the CDR3 reads TGTGCCAGCAGTTATTTTCAGGGCACTGAAGCTTTCTTT. Translation: CASSYFQGTEAFF.